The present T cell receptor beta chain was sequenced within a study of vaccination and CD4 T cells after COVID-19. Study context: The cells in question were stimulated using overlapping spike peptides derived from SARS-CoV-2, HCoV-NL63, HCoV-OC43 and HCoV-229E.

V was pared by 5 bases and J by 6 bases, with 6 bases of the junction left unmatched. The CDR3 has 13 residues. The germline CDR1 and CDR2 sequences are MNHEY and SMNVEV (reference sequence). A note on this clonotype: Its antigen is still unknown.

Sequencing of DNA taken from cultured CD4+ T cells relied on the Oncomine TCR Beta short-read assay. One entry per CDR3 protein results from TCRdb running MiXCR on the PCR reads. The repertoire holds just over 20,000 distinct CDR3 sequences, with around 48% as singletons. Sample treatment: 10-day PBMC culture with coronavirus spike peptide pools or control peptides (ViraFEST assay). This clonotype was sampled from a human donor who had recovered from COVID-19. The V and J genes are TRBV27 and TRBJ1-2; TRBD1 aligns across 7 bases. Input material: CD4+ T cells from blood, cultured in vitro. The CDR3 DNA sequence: TGTGCCAGCAGTCCGGACAGGCTCGATGGCTACACCTTC. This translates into CASSPDRLDGYTF.